The present T cell receptor beta chain was sequenced within a study of response to subunit inactivated influenza vaccine. Overall study findings and caveats: The authors proposed limited new T cell recruitment per seasonal influenza vaccination.

This clonotype was detected a few times. Its antigen is unknown. TCRdb called the RT-PCR reads again in MiXCR, with one record for every CDR3 protein. The sample has fewer than 600,000 distinct CDR3 sequences, approximately 7.7% seen once. Looked up from germline, CDR1 is MDHEN and CDR2 is SYDVKM. The CDR3 length is 13 residues. Trimming shortened V by 7 bases and J by 4 bases, and 11 bases separated the two germline ends. This specimen was PBMCs from blood, taken about 24 months after vaccination. V gene TRBV28 combines with J gene TRBJ1-3; D gene ambiguous. This receptor was identified in a man aged 45 to 70 who received an inactivated influenza vaccine. The CDR3 DNA reads TGTGCCAGCAACATACAGAAGGGAAACACCATATATTTT. This translates into CASNIQKGNTIYF.